A selection of T cell receptor beta chains follows, all from one sample in a study of OX40 agonist ivuxolimab in advanced cancers. Measured with immunoSEQ multiplex PCR; TCRdb has only the in-frame clones, and not every one. Of under 20,000 clones in the sample, around 85% are singletons; the top ten hold 15% to 20%. The source material was CD4+ or CD8+ T cells sorted from blood, sampled in a trial of the OX40 agonist ivuxolimab. These receptors originate from an adult with an advanced solid tumor such as melanoma, head and neck, liver or kidney cancer. Each CDR3 is given with its conserved first and last residue. A D gene is named only where the DNA matches it firmly. Size is omitted from some rows. Given values are once, few, many or a class for expanded clones.

j_call d_call v_call clone_size cdr3_nt cdr3_aa
TRBJ2-7 - TRBV4-1 few TGCGCCAGCAGCCAATCTGGGCAGGGGAATGACGAGCAGTACTTC CASSQSGQGNDEQYF
TRBJ2-7 TRBD2 TRBV13 - TGTGCCAGCAGCTTACCCCTCTTAACTAGCGGGAGCTACGAGCAGTACTTC CASSLPLLTSGSYEQYF
TRBJ2-7 - TRBV4-1 - TGCGCCAGCAGCCAAGATTTGGGGGTCGAGCAGTACTTC CASSQDLGVEQYF
TRBJ2-7 TRBD1 TRBV6-1 - TGTGCCAGCAGTGACGGGACAGGGGACGAGCAGTACTTC CASSDGTGDEQYF
TRBJ1-5 - TRBV6-1 - TGTGCCAGCAGTGACCGACAGGTGATCAATCAGCCCCAGCATTTT CASSDRQVINQPQHF
TRBJ1-1 TRBD1 TRBV29-1 - TGCAGCGTTCTACCCGACGAGGGGGCTTACACTGAAGCTTTCTTT CSVLPDEGAYTEAFF
TRBJ2-7 - TRBV18 - TGTGCCAGCTCACCTTCAGGAGGCCTTTACGAGCAGTACTTC CASSPSGGLYEQYF
TRBJ2-7 - TRBV29-1 few TGCAGCGTTGCTCGCCGGGGGCAGAGCTACGAGCAGTACTTC CSVARRGQSYEQYF
TRBJ1-5 - TRBV11-2 - TGTGCCAGCAGCTTAAGGGTGGGGGATCAGCCCCAGCATTTT CASSLRVGDQPQHF
TRBJ2-2 - TRBV19 few TGTGCCAGTAGCCTTGGGCAAAACACCGGGGAGCTGTTTTTT CASSLGQNTGELFF
TRBJ2-1 TRBD2 TRBV7-9 once TGTGCCAGCAGCCCGAAACTAGCGGGAGTCGGAAATGAGCAGTTCTTC CASSPKLAGVGNEQFF
TRBJ2-1 - TRBV29-1 - TGCAGCGCCCAGATCGGGCAGGGTGAGCAGTTCTTC CSAQIGQGEQFF
TRBJ1-1 - TRBV7-2 once TGTGCCAGCAGCTTATTTGTGGGCCACACTGAAGCTTTCTTT CASSLFVGHTEAFF
TRBJ1-2 - TRBV5-1 - TGCGCCAGCAGCTCAGAGGGGAACTATGGCTACACCTTC CASSSEGNYGYTF
TRBJ2-7 TRBD2 TRBV9 - TGTGCCAGCAGCCCCCGGGAGGCGGGAACTCAGTACTTC CASSPREAGTQYF
TRBJ1-1 - TRBV19 - TGTGCAGTCGAGAAGGGGACCTTGATGAACACTGAAGCTTTCTTT CAVEKGTLMNTEAFF
TRBJ2-5 - TRBV2 - TGTGCCAGCATCCGGAATATAAGAGAGACCCAGTACTTC CASIRNIRETQYF
TRBJ2-7 - TRBV5-5 - TGTGCCAGCAGCTTGGCTGGGGTCTCCGAGCAGTACTTC CASSLAGVSEQYF
TRBJ1-1 - TRBV18 few TGTGCCAGCTCACCCCGGGAGGGCAGCACTGAAGCTTTCTTT CASSPREGSTEAFF
TRBJ1-5 - TRBV29-1 - TGCAGCGTTGACGTGGGGGGAGATCAGCCCCAGCATTTT CSVDVGGDQPQHF
TRBJ1-4 - TRBV29-1 - TGCAGCGTTGGTCCGAGGGGTGGAGAAAAACTGTTTTTT CSVGPRGGEKLFF
TRBJ2-1 - TRBV7-9 - TGTGCCAGCAGCTTAGGGATCGGGGCCTACAATGAGCAGTTCTTC CASSLGIGAYNEQFF
TRBJ1-1 - TRBV9 - TGTGCCAGCAGCGTACGGCAGTACACTGAAGCTTTCTTT CASSVRQYTEAFF
TRBJ2-7 - TRBV5-6 - TGTGCCAGCAGCTTGGAAATGGGCAGGAGCTCCTACGAGCAGTACTTC CASSLEMGRSSYEQYF
TRBJ2-2 - TRBV5-1 - TGCGCCAGCAGCTTACCCAGCGGTGCCACCGGGGAGCTGTTTTTT CASSLPSGATGELFF
TRBJ2-2 TRBD1 TRBV6-1 few TGTGCCAGCAGAGACGGACAGGGCGGCACCGGGGAGCTGTTTTTT CASRDGQGGTGELFF
TRBJ2-3 TRBD2 TRBV11-2 once TGTGCCAGCAGCTTAGAGCTAGCGGGAGGTTCTAGCACAGATACGCAGTATTTT CASSLELAGGSSTDTQYF
TRBJ2-3 TRBD2 TRBV6-6 - TGTGCCAGCAGACCCGGACTAGCGGGAGATACGCAGTATTTT CASRPGLAGDTQYF
TRBJ2-3 TRBD2 TRBV19 - TGTGCCAGTAGTATAATTCGTGCGGGGGGGCGCGGAGATACGCAGTATTTT CASSIIRAGGRGDTQYF
TRBJ2-4 - TRBV4-1 - TGCGCCAGCAGCCAAGATCGCCAGGGCCCCAACATTCAGTACTTC CASSQDRQGPNIQYF
TRBJ2-7 - TRBV5-6 - TGTGCCAGCAGCCGCATCAACGAGCAGTACTTC CASSRINEQYF
TRBJ2-1 - TRBV27 - TGTGCCAGCAGTTTACGGCGTCAGGGTGGGGATGAGCAGTTCTTC CASSLRRQGGDEQFF
TRBJ2-3 - TRBV5-1 once TGCGCCAGCAGCCAGCCCCAGGGGCCAGATACGCAGTATTTT CASSQPQGPDTQYF
TRBJ2-3 TRBD1 TRBV9 - TGTGCCAGCAGCGCCAGACAGGGTATTCCAGATACGCAGTATTTT CASSARQGIPDTQYF
TRBJ1-2 TRBD1 TRBV6-5 few TGTGCCAGCAGACTAGGGACAGGGAGGGGCTACACCTTC CASRLGTGRGYTF
TRBJ2-7 TRBD2 TRBV7-3 - TGTGCCAGCAGCTTGACTAGCGGGATCGAGCAGTACTTC CASSLTSGIEQYF
TRBJ2-5 TRBD2 TRBV5-3 - TGTGCCAGAAGCAGACTCGGACTAGCGGAAGATCTCGAGACCCAGTACTTC CARSRLGLAEDLETQYF
TRBJ2-7 TRBD1 TRBV14 once TGTGCCAGCAGCCCCCGGCCGGGACAGGGTTTCGAGCAGTACTTC CASSPRPGQGFEQYF
TRBJ2-2 TRBD1 TRBV5-4 - TGTGCCAGCAGCGAAACAGGACAGGGATCGATAAGGGAGCTGTTTTTT CASSETGQGSIRELFF
TRBJ2-7 TRBD1 TRBV7-2 - TGTGCCAGCAGCTTATCGGTCCGTCTCCGGGACAGCACCTACGAGCAGTACTTC CASSLSVRLRDSTYEQYF
TRBJ2-7 - TRBV20-1 - TGCAGTGCTACCCCCATCTACGAGCAGTACTTC CSATPIYEQYF
TRBJ2-6 - TRBV10-3 - TGTGCCATCAGTGAAATCTCTGGACGGGGGACCTCTGGGGCCAACGTCCTGACTTTC CAISEISGRGTSGANVLTF
TRBJ2-5 - TRBV4-3 - TGCGCCAGCAGCCGGGGGACTTTAGAACGGGAGACCCAGTACTTC CASSRGTLERETQYF
TRBJ2-1 TRBD2 TRBV11-2 - TGTGCCAGCAGCCCCCTAAGCGGGAGGGCCCTCTACAATGAGCAGTTCTTC CASSPLSGRALYNEQFF
TRBJ1-2 - TRBV5-1 - TGCGCCAGCAGCTTGTCCGGGGGAGGCGGCTACACCTTC CASSLSGGGGYTF
TRBJ1-1 TRBD1 TRBV19 - TGTGCCAGTAGTATGGCCGGACAGGGGAAGGCCACTGAAGCTTTCTTT CASSMAGQGKATEAFF
TRBJ2-2 - TRBV18 - TGTGCCAGCTCACCAACCAGCACCGGGGAGCTGTTTTTT CASSPTSTGELFF
TRBJ2-7 - TRBV14 - TGTGCCAGCAGCCGGGACTGGGACGGGGAGCAGTACTTC CASSRDWDGEQYF
TRBJ1-2 TRBD1 TRBV9 - TGTGCCAGCACTCCCGGGGGGGGACAGTTTAACTATGGCTACACCTTC CASTPGGGQFNYGYTF
TRBJ2-5 TRBD2 TRBV7-2 - TGTGCCAGCAGCTGGAGAGGCGGAGCGGGGGGCGCCTTGGGGGAGACCCAGTACTTC CASSWRGGAGGALGETQYF
TRBJ2-1 - TRBV7-3 once TGTGCCAGCAGCTTTAGCGGCTCCTACAATGAGCAGTTCTTC CASSFSGSYNEQFF
TRBJ1-6 - TRBV6-5 - TGTGCCAGCAGTTACTCGGTTGGGGCCATCAATTCACCCCTCCACTTT CASSYSVGAINSPLHF
TRBJ2-7 - TRBV11-3 few TGTGCCAGCAGCTTTGGGGAAACCTACGAGCAGTACTTC CASSFGETYEQYF
TRBJ2-5 - TRBV27 once TGTGCCAGCAGTTTAATTTTCCAAGAGACCCAGTACTTC CASSLIFQETQYF
TRBJ2-2 TRBD1 TRBV9 once TGTGCCAGCAGCTACCGACAGGGGCCCACCGGGGAGCTGTTTTTT CASSYRQGPTGELFF
TRBJ2-5 - TRBV7-2 - TGTGCCAGCAGCTTAGGAGGGGCGAGGGGGCAAGAGACCCAGTACTTC CASSLGGARGQETQYF